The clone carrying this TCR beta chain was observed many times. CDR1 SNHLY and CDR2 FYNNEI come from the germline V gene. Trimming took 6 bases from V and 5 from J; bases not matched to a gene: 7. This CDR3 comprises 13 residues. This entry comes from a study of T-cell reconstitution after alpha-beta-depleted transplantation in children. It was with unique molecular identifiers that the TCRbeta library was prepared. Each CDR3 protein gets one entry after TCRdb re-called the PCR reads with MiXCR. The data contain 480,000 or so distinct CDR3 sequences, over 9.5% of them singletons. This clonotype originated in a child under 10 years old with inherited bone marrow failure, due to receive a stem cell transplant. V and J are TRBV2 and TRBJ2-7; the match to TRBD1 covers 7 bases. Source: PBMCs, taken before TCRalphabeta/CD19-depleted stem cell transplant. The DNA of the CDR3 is TGTGCCAGCAGGGACGACAGGGAGCACGAGCAGTACTTC. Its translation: CASRDDREHEQYF.